These T cell receptor beta chains were read from a single sample in a study of early T cells in non-severe SARS-CoV-2 infection. A single record per CDR3 protein comes from TCRdb applying MiXCR to the 5' RACE reads. Found here are about 42,000 distinct CDR3 sequences, 7% to 7.5% of them singletons; the top ten hold around 4.5%. Material for sequencing was whole blood. These receptors originate from an adult who was a healthcare worker with PCR-confirmed SARS-CoV-2 infection or an uninfected control (not recorded which). CDR3s include the opening cysteine and the closing phenylalanine or tryptophan. A D gene is named only where the DNA matches it firmly. Size is omitted from some rows. Given values are once, few, many or a class for expanded clones.

size | D | J | V | DNA | CDR3
few | NA | TRBJ1-5 | TRBV20-1 | TGCAGTGCTATAGTAACAGGATGGTCGCCCCAGCATTTT | CSAIVTGWSPQHF
few | NA | TRBJ2-7 | TRBV5-1 | TGCGCCAGCAGCTTGCCCGGGAACGAGCAGTACTTC | CASSLPGNEQYF
many | TRBD2 | TRBJ2-7 | TRBV7-9 | TGTGCCAGCAGCTCAGCTCGGGGGGTCAGTTCGTACGAGCAGTACTTC | CASSSARGVSSYEQYF
NA | TRBD1 | TRBJ1-6 | TRBV5-5 | TGTGCCAGCAGCCCCGAGGGGGCATATAATTCACCCCTCCACTTT | CASSPEGAYNSPLHF
few | NA | TRBJ2-1 | TRBV4-3 | TGCGCCAGCAGCCAAGATGTCTCCACTTTCTACAATGAGCAGTTCTTC | CASSQDVSTFYNEQFF
many | NA | TRBJ1-6 | TRBV5-1 | TGCGCCAGCAGCTTGGAGACGGGCTCACCCCTCCACTTT | CASSLETGSPLHF
many | TRBD1 | TRBJ1-2 | TRBV6-6 | TGTGCCAGCAGCCGGACAGGGGGCTATGGCTACACCTTC | CASSRTGGYGYTF
many | NA | TRBJ2-1 | TRBV20-1 | TGCAGTGCTCCCCTCTACAGGACTACCTACAATGAGCAGTTCTTC | CSAPLYRTTYNEQFF
few | NA | TRBJ2-7 | TRBV12-3/TRBV12-4 | TGTGCCAGCACCTTCGGGGACGGCTCCTACGAGCAGTACTTC | CASTFGDGSYEQYF
few | NA | TRBJ1-1 | TRBV5-1 | TGCGCCAGCAGCTTGGGGACCCCGGGCACTGAAGCTTTCTTT | CASSLGTPGTEAFF
many | NA | TRBJ2-5 | TRBV18 | TGTGCCAGCTCAGGGACAAACCAAGAGACCCAGTACTTC | CASSGTNQETQYF
many | NA | TRBJ1-6 | TRBV6-5 | TGTGCCAGCAGTTACCTCCGGGCAAACGATTCACCCCTCCACTTT | CASSYLRANDSPLHF
NA | NA | TRBJ2-1 | TRBV6-6 | TGTGCCAGCAGTTACAGGGGCAGGGGGGGGAATGAGCAGTTCTTC | CASSYRGRGGNEQFF
many | TRBD1 | TRBJ1-2 | TRBV7-2 | TGTGCCAGCAGCTGGGGGACAGGGGAGGGCTATGGCTACACCTTC | CASSWGTGEGYGYTF
many | NA | TRBJ2-3 | TRBV29-1 | TGCAGCGTTGAGCGCACAGATACGCAGTATTTT | CSVERTDTQYF
NA | NA | TRBJ2-7 | TRBV10-3 | TGTGCCATCAGTGAGTCGGCCGGGACCCATCTTCCCTACGAGCAGTACTTC | CAISESAGTHLPYEQYF